The T cell receptor beta chain described here comes from a study of PD-L1 blockade in urothelial cancer. The time point is: pretreatment peripheral blood. Locally advanced or metastatic urothelial carcinoma was present in patients. TCRdb's copy holds only in-frame clones and misses some; the assay was immunoSEQ multiplex PCR. Found here are 45,000 to 50,000 clones, around 79% of them singletons; the top ten hold about 10%. This CDR3 has 20 amino acids. Germline V gene lookup returns CDR1 LGHNT and CDR2 FRNRAP. V dropped 2 bases and J dropped 3; count of bases not matched to a gene: 21. The specimen was PBMCs, collected around atezolizumab (anti-PD-L1) treatment. The TCR originated in a man between 65 and 85 years old with urothelial cancer. The rearrangement joins TRBV12-5 to TRBJ1-1, with 7 bases identical to TRBD1. The CDR3 is CASGLYTRGVAGGVHTEAFF. The CDR3 DNA is TGTGCTAGTGGTTTGTATACCCGGGGCGTAGCAGGGGGTGTCCACACTGAAGCTTTCTTT.